Listed below are T cell receptor beta chains from one sample, sequenced in a study of immune cell composition in non-small cell lung cancer. The table came from immunoSEQ multiplex PCR; TCRdb's copy has only in-frame clones and leaves some out. The sample lists several thousand clones, roughly three quarters occurring once. The sequenced sample was lung tumor tissue. The receptors shown here come from a human donor with non-small cell lung cancer. Both conserved end residues are part of each CDR3. D genes are given only for firm matches. Not all rows give a size; the values are once, few, many and, for expanded clones, a class.

v_call,cdr3_length,clone_size,d_call,j_call,cdr3_nt,cdr3_aa
TRBV6-6,12,few,-,TRBJ1-5,TGTGCCAGCAGTTTTGTCTATCAGCCCCAGCATTTT,CASSFVYQPQHF
TRBV7-3,15,-,-,TRBJ2-3,TGTGCCAGCAGCCCCCTGGGGAGTCGCACAGATACGCAGTATTTT,CASSPLGSRTDTQYF
TRBV5-4,13,-,-,TRBJ2-1,TGTGCCAGCAGCCCACAGGGAAACAATGAGCAGTTCTTC,CASSPQGNNEQFF
TRBV10-3,12,-,TRBD1,TRBJ2-2,TGTGCCACTCGAGGGGGCGCCGGGGAGCTGTTTTTT,CATRGGAGELFF
TRBV19,13,once,TRBD1,TRBJ1-5,TGTGCCAGTAGTCGAGACAGGGGCCAGCCCCAGCATTTT,CASSRDRGQPQHF
TRBV27,14,once,-,TRBJ2-7,TGTGCCAGCAGTTTATACGGGGTGAACTACGAGCAGTACTTC,CASSLYGVNYEQYF
TRBV19,14,medium-sized,TRBD1,TRBJ1-1,TGTGCCAGTAGTAGCGACAGGGGGAACACTGAAGCTTTCTTT,CASSSDRGNTEAFF
TRBV5-1,14,-,TRBD1,TRBJ2-7,TGCGCCAGCAGCCCAAGGGCAGGGGGCTACGAGCAGTACTTC,CASSPRAGGYEQYF
TRBV30,15,-,-,TRBJ2-3,TGTGCCTGGAAAGCGACGGGTCGTCGTCTAGATACGCAGTATTTT,CAWKATGRRLDTQYF
TRBV15,15,-,TRBD2,TRBJ2-1,TGTGCCACCAGCAGTCGGACTAGCGGGACAAATGAGCAGTTCTTC,CATSSRTSGTNEQFF
TRBV5-1,13,-,TRBD1,TRBJ1-1,TGCGCCAGTTCGGAGGGGGCGAACACTGAAGCTTTCTTT,CASSEGANTEAFF
TRBV5-1,13,-,-,TRBJ1-2,TGCGCCAGCAGCGACGACGGGTACTATGGCTACACCTTC,CASSDDGYYGYTF
TRBV4-2,16,-,TRBD2,TRBJ2-5,TGTGCCAGCAGCCCCCGAAGCGGGGGGCGGGGGGAGACCCAGTACTTC,CASSPRSGGRGETQYF
TRBV6-6,16,-,-,TRBJ1-2,TGTGCCAGCAGTTACGGGGAGGGGAATAGCAACTATGGCTACACCTTC,CASSYGEGNSNYGYTF
TRBV9,13,-,-,TRBJ1-1,TGTGCCAGCAGCCCCAGGGGAAACACTGAAGCTTTCTTT,CASSPRGNTEAFF
TRBV5-1,13,-,-,TRBJ1-2,TGCGCCAGCACCTGGACTGAAGGCTATGGCTACACCTTC,CASTWTEGYGYTF
TRBV6-6,15,-,-,TRBJ1-4,TGTGCCAGCAGGCCCAGTGGAGCGGCTAATGAAAAACTGTTTTTT,CASRPSGAANEKLFF
TRBV11-3,14,-,-,TRBJ1-5,TGTGCCAGCAGCCACGGGGGGAGGGATCAGCCCCAGCATTTT,CASSHGGRDQPQHF
TRBV6-6,14,-,TRBD2,TRBJ2-5,TGTGCCAGCAGTCGGGGGGGGCCCGGGGGGACCCAGTACTTC,CASSRGGPGGTQYF
TRBV7-2,14,-,-,TRBJ2-3,TGTGCCAGCACCAACTACCTGAGCACAGATACGCAGTATTTT,CASTNYLSTDTQYF
TRBV7-9,17,-,-,TRBJ1-4,TGTGCCAGCAGCTTAGGGTACCCCGGTGCAACTAATGAAAAACTGTTTTTT,CASSLGYPGATNEKLFF
TRBV9,14,few,-,TRBJ1-1,TGTGCCAGCAGCGGGACAGCCATGAACACTGAAGCTTTCTTT,CASSGTAMNTEAFF
TRBV6-5,14,-,TRBD2,TRBJ2-3,TGTGCCAGCAGGTTTAGCGGGGGCACAGATACGCAGTATTTT,CASRFSGGTDTQYF
TRBV5-7,17,once,-,TRBJ2-6,TGTGCCAGCAGCCTGAGGCTCCGGGACTCTGGGGCCAACGTCCTGACTTTC,CASSLRLRDSGANVLTF
TRBV10-3,11,few,-,TRBJ2-1,TGTGCCATCAGTGACACGGGTGAGCAGTTCTTC,CAISDTGEQFF
TRBV5-5,13,few,TRBD1,TRBJ1-1,TGTGCCAGCAGTTTGACAGGGGTCACTGAAGCTTTCTTT,CASSLTGVTEAFF
TRBV5-1,14,-,TRBD1,TRBJ2-3,TGCGCCAGCAGCCTCAGGGGACAGGGAGATACGCAGTATTTT,CASSLRGQGDTQYF
TRBV15,16,-,TRBD2,TRBJ2-1,TGTGCCACCAGCAGAGATGGAGGGAGGGCGGGCGATGAGCAGTTCTTC,CATSRDGGRAGDEQFF
TRBV19,11,-,TRBD1,TRBJ2-7,TGTGCCAGGGACAGGGGGTACGAGCAGTACTTC,CARDRGYEQYF
TRBV6-5,13,-,-,TRBJ2-7,TGTGCCAGCGGGTACAGTGTCTCCTACGAGCAGTACTTC,CASGYSVSYEQYF
TRBV19,14,-,TRBD1,TRBJ2-3,TGTGCCAGTAGTATGGACAGGGGCACAGATACGCAGTATTTT,CASSMDRGTDTQYF
TRBV10-3,16,once,TRBD1,TRBJ2-6,TGTGCCACCAGGAGACAGGGGACCTCTGGGGCCAACGTCCTGACTTTC,CATRRQGTSGANVLTF
TRBV19,13,few,-,TRBJ1-5,TGTGCCAGTTCCCAGGGGCGAGATCAGCCCCAGCATTTT,CASSQGRDQPQHF
TRBV28,17,-,TRBD2,TRBJ2-7,TGTGCCAGCAGTAAACGGCGGACTAGCGGGAGTGGATACGAGCAGTACTTC,CASSKRRTSGSGYEQYF
TRBV5-1,16,-,TRBD2,TRBJ2-5,TGCGCCAGCAGCTTAAACCGCGGGGGGGCCGAAGAGACCCAGTACTTC,CASSLNRGGAEETQYF
TRBV27,15,-,TRBD2,TRBJ2-1,TGTGCCAGCAGTTTACTAGCGGGAGGGCTCGCTGAGCAGTTCTTC,CASSLLAGGLAEQFF
TRBV5-5,14,few,TRBD1,TRBJ1-5,TGTGCCAGCAGCTCCAGGACAGGGAGGGAGCCCCAGCATTTT,CASSSRTGREPQHF
TRBV18,15,-,-,TRBJ2-3,TGTGCCAGCTCACCAAATTCAGACAACACAGATACGCAGTATTTT,CASSPNSDNTDTQYF
TRBV7-3,17,-,-,TRBJ2-2,TGTGCCAGCAGTGCCTCAATCGGAGGGCCGGGCACCGGGGAGCTGTTTTTT,CASSASIGGPGTGELFF
TRBV28,12,-,TRBD1,TRBJ1-5,TGTGCCACCGCCGGGACAGTCGAGCCCCAGCATTTT,CATAGTVEPQHF
TRBV5-8,13,-,-,TRBJ2-6,TGTGCCAGCACCCATTCTGGGGCCAACGTCCTGACTTTC,CASTHSGANVLTF
TRBV20-1,11,-,-,TRBJ2-1,TGCAGTGCCCCTAGCCCCCATGAGCAGTTCTTC,CSAPSPHEQFF
TRBV28,18,once,TRBD1,TRBJ2-3,TGTGCCAGCAGTTCGATCTCCGGGGACAGGGGAATTTCAGATACGCAGTATTTT,CASSSISGDRGISDTQYF
TRBV27,16,-,-,TRBJ2-2,TGTGCCAGCAGTTTAGTGGGGGGGCGCGTGTCCGGGGAGCTGTTTTTT,CASSLVGGRVSGELFF
TRBV30,13,-,-,TRBJ2-7,TGTGCCTGTTCCGTCGCGCCCCTCTACGAGCAGTACTTC,CACSVAPLYEQYF
TRBV5-1,18,few,TRBD1,TRBJ1-2,TGCGCCAGCAGCCTGGACGGGGGCTATGCAGGGGGCGACTATGGCTACACCTTC,CASSLDGGYAGGDYGYTF
TRBV29-1,13,-,-,TRBJ1-2,TGCAGCGTTGGGGGCATAGGGTTGGATGGCTACACCTTC,CSVGGIGLDGYTF
TRBV5-6,13,-,-,TRBJ2-3,TGTGCCAGCAGTTTTGGGGGCCCAGATACGCAGTATTTT,CASSFGGPDTQYF
TRBV13,15,-,TRBD2,TRBJ2-2,TGTGCCACCACACTCCGCGGGAGAAACACCGGGGAGCTGTTTTTT,CATTLRGRNTGELFF
TRBV5-4,14,-,-,TRBJ2-5,TGTGCCAGCAGCTTCCCGGAGGGCCAAGAGACCCAGTACTTC,CASSFPEGQETQYF
TRBV19,17,-,TRBD2,TRBJ2-3,TGTGCCAGTAGTATCGGGACGGGAGGGAGAAGCACAGATACGCAGTATTTT,CASSIGTGGRSTDTQYF
TRBV19,16,-,TRBD2,TRBJ2-1,TGTGCCAGTAGTATCCGGACTAGCGGAGGCTACAATGAGCAGTTCTTC,CASSIRTSGGYNEQFF
TRBV7-3,16,-,-,TRBJ2-2,TGTGCCAGCAGCCCGCGACAGGTCACGAACACCGGGGAGCTGTTTTTT,CASSPRQVTNTGELFF
TRBV10-3,15,-,TRBD2,TRBJ2-7,TGTGCCATCAGTGACGCAGCGGGGACCTCCTACGAGCAGTACTTC,CAISDAAGTSYEQYF
TRBV19,15,-,-,TRBJ1-5,TGTGCCAGTAGTATCGGGACACCAAGCAATCAGCCCCAGCATTTT,CASSIGTPSNQPQHF